These 25 T cell receptor beta chains came from one sample sequenced in a study of blood T cell repertoires in COVID-19. Profiling relied on immunoSEQ multiplex PCR, and the TCRdb table lists in-frame clones only, not all of them. The repertoire includes approximately 220,000 clones, around 85% of them detected once, and 1.3% sits in the top ten. Sequencing was done on a sample of PBMCs or T cells enriched from blood (not recorded which). These receptors originate from a woman in her forties with acute COVID-19.

This rearrangement joins TRBV7-3 to TRBJ2-1; 7 positions agree with TRBD1. Germline values: CDR1 SGHTA, CDR2 FQGTGA. Trimming took 5 bases from V and 2 from J; bases not matched to a gene: 9. There are 16 residues in the CDR3. The CDR3 is CASSPRTGRTYNEQFF. The CDR3 coding sequence is TGTGCCAGCAGCCCCAGGACAGGTAGGACCTACAATGAGCAGTTCTTC. Together with reference TRBV7-3 and TRBJ2-1, the CDR3 gives the full variable domain: GAGVSQTPSNKVTEKGKYVELRCDPISGHTALYWYRQSLGQGPEFLIYFQGTGAADDSGLPNDRFFAVRPEGSVSTLKIQRTERGDSAVYLCASSPRTGRTYNEQFFGPGTRLTVL.

This rearrangement joins TRBV5-1 to TRBJ2-1; a possible D gene is TRBD1 (5 bases). The CDR3 loop spans 11 amino acids. Germline CDR1 and CDR2: SGHRS and YFSETQ. V was clipped by 7 bases and J by 9 bases, with 11 bases between them. Here the CDR3 reads CASARGPEQFF. The CDR3 coding sequence is TGCGCCAGCGCTAGGGGTCCTGAGCAGTTCTTC.

This sequence joins TRBV10-1 and TRBJ2-3; 7 nucleotides align to TRBD1. Germline assignment: CDR1 WNHNN and CDR2 SYGVQD (reference sequence). The junction had 11 bases not matched to a gene; V was cut back by 8 bases and J by 3 bases. The CDR3 runs to 15 residues. The CDR3: CASAPQGKSTDTQYF. The CDR3 coding sequence is TGCGCCAGCGCCCCACAGGGGAAATCAACAGATACGCAGTATTTT.

The V gene is TRBV5-1, the J gene TRBJ2-3, with D tentatively TRBD1 (6 bases). The CDR3 loop spans 14 amino acids. The V gene lost 0 bases and the J gene lost 1 base, with 6 bases spanning the gap. Looked up from germline, CDR1 is SGHRS and CDR2 is YFSETQ. CDR3 residues: CASSLAGGTDTQYF. For the CDR3, the DNA is TGCGCCAGCAGCTTGGCAGGGGGCACAGATACGCAGTATTTT.

This clone was detected a few times. V and J are TRBV28 and TRBJ1-3, with D tentatively TRBD1 (6 bases). V was pared by 8 bases and J by 1 base, with 18 bases between. Germline-derived CDR1 and CDR2 are MDHEN and SYDVKM. CDR3 length: 16 amino acids. Here the CDR3 reads CASYRDNGHSGNTIYF. DNA of the CDR3: TGTGCCAGCTACCGGGACAATGGCCATTCTGGAAACACCATATATTTT.

This clone came up once. The chain joins TRBV19 to TRBJ2-1, with D possibly TRBD2 on 6 matching bases. In germline, CDR1 is LNHDA, CDR2 SQIVND (reference sequence). The CDR3 spans 15 residues. Trimming took 1 base from V and 0 from J, leaving 7 bases between them. The CDR3 spells CASSIGGVSYNEQFF. Here the CDR3 DNA reads TGTGCCAGTAGTATAGGCGGGGTCTCCTACAATGAGCAGTTCTTC.

The J gene is TRBJ1-1, the V gene TRBV27, with TRBD1 matching 7 bases. The germline CDR1 and CDR2 sequences are MNHEY and SMNVEV (reference sequence). The CDR3 loop spans 14 amino acids. With 5 bases clipped from V and 0 bases from J, the junction kept 3 bases outside the gene matches. The CDR3 DNA reads TGTGCCAGCAGTAAGGACAGGATGAACACTGAAGCTTTCTTT. Amino acid sequence: CASSKDRMNTEAFF.

The chain carries TRBV15 and TRBJ2-1; D remains ambiguous. CDR1 is LNHNV and CDR2 is YYDKDF in the germline V gene (reference sequence). V lost 0 bases and J 9 bases, leaving 9 bases between the germline ends. The CDR3 has 13 residues. The CDR3 DNA is TGTGCCACCAGCAGAGATCTTGAGCGTGAGCAGTTCTTC. As protein: CATSRDLEREQFF.

V is TRBV9 and J is TRBJ2-3, with 7 bases lining up with TRBD1. This CDR3 comprises 17 residues. The V gene end was trimmed by 3 bases and the J gene end by 0 bases; junction bases not matched to a gene: 10. CDR1 SGDLS and CDR2 YYNGEE come from the germline V gene. Here the CDR3 reads CASSEPPGTVSTDTQYF. As DNA, the CDR3 is TGTGCCAGCAGCGAACCTCCCGGGACAGTTAGCACAGATACGCAGTATTTT.

The J gene is TRBJ1-4, the V gene TRBV30; 11 nucleotides agree with TRBD1. This CDR3 has 16 residues. V was pared by 0 bases and J by 5 bases, with 5 bases of the junction left unmatched. CDR1 GTSNPN and CDR2 SVGIG come from the germline V gene (reference sequence). In DNA form, the CDR3 reads TGTGCCTGGAGTGTACTTGGGACAGGGGGGAATGAAAAACTGTTTTTT. Translating it yields CAWSVLGTGGNEKLFF. The variable domain in full, with the rest retrieved from reference TRBV30 and TRBJ1-4, is SQTIHQWPATLVQPVGSPLSLECTVEGTSNPNLYWYRQAAGRGLQLLFYSVGIGQISSEVPQNLSASRPQDRQFILSSKKLLLSDSGFYLCAWSVLGTGGNEKLFFGSGTQLSVL.

J is TRBJ2-2 and V is TRBV7-3; tentatively, D is TRBD2 (6 bases). V lost 1 base and J 2 bases, leaving 14 bases between the germline ends. The CDR3 has 17 amino acids. Per the germline V gene, CDR1 is SGHTA and CDR2 is FQGTGA. CDR3 sequence reads: CASSLSGGGRNTGELFF. The DNA for the CDR3 is TGTGCCAGCAGCTTAAGTGGGGGAGGCCGAAACACCGGGGAGCTGTTTTTT. Based on the CDR3 plus reference TRBV7-3 and TRBJ2-2, the full variable domain is GAGVSQTPSNKVTEKGKYVELRCDPISGHTALYWYRQSLGQGPEFLIYFQGTGAADDSGLPNDRFFAVRPEGSVSTLKIQRTERGDSAVYLCASSLSGGGRNTGELFFGEGSRLTVL.

J is TRBJ2-5 and V is TRBV3-1 (or the pseudogene TRBV3-2); D gene ambiguous. Germline V gene lookup returns CDR1 LGHDT and CDR2 YNNKEL (reference sequence). Trimming took off 4 bases at V and 5 bases at J, with 14 bases between the two ends. The CDR3 spans 14 residues. This CDR3 is CASSRPLSRETQYF. CDR3 DNA sequence: TGTGCCAGCAGCCGTCCGCTGTCCCGGGAGACCCAGTACTTC.

The rearrangement links TRBV20-1 to TRBJ1-3; D might be TRBD1 (5 bases). This CDR3 has 14 amino acids. Germline CDR1 and CDR2: DFQATT and SNEGSKA (reference sequence). With 3 bases removed from V and 0 bases from J, the gap between germline ends came to 9 bases. CDR3 sequence (DNA): TGCAGTGCTAGTGACGACAGCTCTGGAAACACCATATATTTT. Amino acid sequence: CSASDDSSGNTIYF.

The chain recombines TRBV2 with TRBJ1-1; D remains ambiguous. Trimming removed 3 bases at V and 8 bases at J, with 7 bases between. The germline gives CDR1 SNHLY, CDR2 FYNNEI. The CDR3 length is 11 residues. CDR3 coding DNA: TGTGCCAGCAGTGAGTGGCAGGAAGCTTTCTTT. This sequence encodes CASSEWQEAFF.

V and J are TRBV10-3 and TRBJ1-1; 10 bases fit TRBD1. The CDR3 is 14 amino acids. The V gene's germline CDR1 is ENHRY and CDR2 SYGVKD. With 7 bases clipped from V and 3 bases from J, the junction kept 5 bases outside the gene matches. The CDR3 reads CAITRTGGDTEAFF. The CDR3 coding sequence is TGTGCCATCACTAGGACAGGGGGGGACACTGAAGCTTTCTTT.

This clone showed up just once. V gene TRBV5-6 combines with J gene TRBJ1-4; D is unresolved. Deletions cut 1 base from V and 7 bases from J, with 11 bases between. The CDR3 runs 14 residues. Germline CDR1 and CDR2: SGHDT and YYEEEE. The CDR3 DNA sequence: TGTGCCAGCAGCTTGCAACAGCCAGGTGAAAAACTGTTTTTT. Protein sequence: CASSLQQPGEKLFF. Variable domain in full (rest from reference TRBV5-6 and TRBJ1-4): DAGVTQSPTHLIKTRGQQVTLRCSPKSGHDTVSWYQQALGQGPQFIFQYYEEEERQRGNFPDRFSGHQFPNYSSELNVNALLLGDSALYLCASSLQQPGEKLFFGSGTQLSVL.

This clone was detected only once. The CDR3 sequence: CASSVPAVTGTGELFF. The CDR3 DNA is TGTGCCAGCAGCGTCCCAGCGGTTACGGGCACCGGGGAGCTGTTTTTT. V usage is TRBV9 and J usage is TRBJ2-2, with a possible D match to TRBD2 (5 bases). This CDR3 contains 16 residues. The V and J ends lost 2 bases and 4 bases respectively, with 15 bases between them. From germline, CDR1 is SGDLS and CDR2 YYNGEE.

This clone has more than one count but fewer than ten. The chain joins TRBV5-1 to TRBJ2-2; 10 positions agree with TRBD1. The J segment lost 4 bases and the V segment lost 7 bases, leaving 7 bases of the junction unmatched. Germline lookup yields CDR1 SGHRS and CDR2 YFSETQ. This CDR3 has 15 amino acids. The CDR3 DNA reads TGCGCCAGCTCCGCAGGACAGGGGGGCACCGGGGAGCTGTTTTTT. Translated: CASSAGQGGTGELFF.

The chain employs TRBV2 and TRBJ2-5; 9 nucleotides align to TRBD1. This CDR3 has 15 residues. V lost 6 bases and J lost 2; bases outside the gene matches: 7. Germline V lookup: CDR1 SNHLY, CDR2 FYNNEI. CDR3 amino acids: CASSDRGTFQETQYF. CDR3 DNA sequence: TGTGCCAGCAGCGACAGGGGGACCTTTCAAGAGACCCAGTACTTC.

This chain uses TRBV7-7 with TRBJ1-1; D remains ambiguous. The CDR3 loop spans 13 amino acids. CDR1 is SSHAT, CDR2 FNYEAQ, per germline (reference sequence). V was trimmed by 2 bases and J by 1 base, leaving 5 bases between them. The CDR3 DNA reads TGTGCCAGCAGCTTAACAACGAACACTGAAGCTTTCTTT. Its protein product is CASSLTTNTEAFF.

The chain couples TRBV18 to TRBJ1-1; TRBD1 agrees at 9 bases. This CDR3 is built from 15 residues. Germline V lookup: CDR1 KGHSH, CDR2 LQKENI. Trimming took 5 bases from V and 2 from J; bases not matched to a gene: 6. In DNA form, the CDR3 reads TGTGCCAGCTCAGAGACAGGGGGGGAAAACACTGAAGCTTTCTTT. The encoded protein is CASSETGGENTEAFF.

J is TRBJ2-1 and V is TRBV7-3, with TRBD2 as a possible D gene (5 bases). CDR1 is SGHTA and CDR2 is FQGTGA in the germline V gene. The CDR3 has 15 residues. V gave up 5 bases and J gave up 0 bases, with 11 bases separating them. The DNA of the CDR3 is TGTGCCAGCAGCCCCATACGGGGCTCCTACAATGAGCAGTTCTTC. As protein: CASSPIRGSYNEQFF. The complete variable domain, with remaining parts taken from reference TRBV7-3 and TRBJ2-1, reads GAGVSQTPSNKVTEKGKYVELRCDPISGHTALYWYRQSLGQGPEFLIYFQGTGAADDSGLPNDRFFAVRPEGSVSTLKIQRTERGDSAVYLCASSPIRGSYNEQFFGPGTRLTVL.

DNA of the CDR3: TGTGCCAGCTCACCAACCGGGCGGGAGGACTCCTACGAGCAGTACTTC. As protein: CASSPTGREDSYEQYF. The chain uses TRBV18 and TRBJ2-7, with 8 bases lining up with TRBD2. CDR1 is KGHSH, CDR2 LQKENI, per germline. Losses at the gene ends were 2 bases for V and 0 bases for J; bases not matched to a gene: 6. The CDR3 has 16 amino acids. Full variable domain (missing parts from reference TRBV18 and TRBJ2-7): NAGVMQNPRHLVRRRGQEARLRCSPMKGHSHVYWYRQLPEEGLKFMVYLQKENIIDESGMPKERFSAEFPKEGPSILRIQQVVRGDSAAYFCASSPTGREDSYEQYFGPGTRLTVT.

This chain uses TRBV27 with TRBJ1-1; D perhaps matches TRBD1 (6 bases). The CDR3 covers 14 residues. Germline V gives CDR1 MNHEY, CDR2 SMNVEV (reference sequence). V was trimmed by 1 base and J by 1 base, leaving 7 bases between them. CDR3 residues: CASSLLTGNTEAFF. Written as DNA, the CDR3 is TGTGCCAGCAGTTTATTGACAGGGAACACTGAAGCTTTCTTT.

This chain links TRBV3-1 (or the pseudogene TRBV3-2) with TRBJ2-6; 8 positions match TRBD1. CDR3 length equals 17 residues. Losses at the gene ends were 5 bases for V and 4 bases for J; bases not matched to a gene: 10. In germline, CDR1 is LGHDT, CDR2 YNNKEL (reference sequence). The CDR3 protein is CASSTGTGSWGANVLTF. The CDR3 region has the DNA TGTGCCAGCAGCACCGGGACAGGCTCATGGGGGGCCAACGTCCTGACTTTC.